The clone carrying this TCR beta chain has just a few counts. Additional DNA sequences in this sample encode the identical CDR3. Clones were read by immunoSEQ multiplex PCR, and TCRdb kept only the in-frame ones, dropping some. The top ten hold under 8.5% of the sample, which has approximately 80,000 clones, around 88% seen once. This record comes from a study of blood T cell repertoires in COVID-19. Overall study: Samples came from the United States, Italy and Spain, spanning acute and convalescent COVID-19. In each case, the material was cDNA or gDNA derived from T cells, B-cell-depleted T cells, or PBMCs.

Source material: peripheral blood. The source is a man aged 45-65 years with active COVID-19.

For the CDR3, the DNA is TGTGCCAGCAGACGACAGGGCGGCTACACCTTC. The encoded protein is CASRRQGGYTF. V usage is TRBV6-5 and J usage is TRBJ1-2, with TRBD1 matching over 7 bases. This CDR3 has 11 amino acids. Germline-derived CDR1 and CDR2 are MNHEY and SVGAGI. Trimming took 6 bases from V and 8 from J; bases not matched to a gene: 3.